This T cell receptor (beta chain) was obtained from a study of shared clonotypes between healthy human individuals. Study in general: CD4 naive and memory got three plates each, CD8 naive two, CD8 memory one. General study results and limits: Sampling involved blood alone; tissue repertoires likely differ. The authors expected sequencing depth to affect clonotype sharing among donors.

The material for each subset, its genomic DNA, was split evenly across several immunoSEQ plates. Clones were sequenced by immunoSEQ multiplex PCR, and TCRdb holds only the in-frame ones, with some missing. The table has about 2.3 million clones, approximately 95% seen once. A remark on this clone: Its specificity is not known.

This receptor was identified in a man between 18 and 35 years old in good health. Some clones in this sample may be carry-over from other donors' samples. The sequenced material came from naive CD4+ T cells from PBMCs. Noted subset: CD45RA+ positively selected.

The CDR3 DNA follows: TGTGCCAGCAGCGTCTTTGCGGGAGGGTTGGATACGCAGTATTTT. Its protein product is CASSVFAGGLDTQYF. V usage is TRBV6-1 and J usage is TRBJ2-3; the match to TRBD2 covers 9 bases. The germline V gene has CDR1 MNHNS and CDR2 SASEGT. The trim removed 6 bases at V and 6 bases at J, leaving 10 bases unmatched. This CDR3 has 15 amino acids.